The 20 T cell receptor beta chains below were found in one sample sequenced in a study of CD8 T cells in Susac syndrome. cDNA came from approximately 0.5 to 1 ug RNA primed by random hexamers. Using its own MiXCR run on the immunoSEQ multiplex PCR reads, TCRdb lists one record per CDR3 protein. The table lists roughly 140,000 distinct CDR3 sequences, approximately 96% of them singletons. Sequencing used CD8+ T cells from PBMCs. The receptor set was obtained from a human donor with multiple sclerosis.

This clonotype was observed a single time. This rearrangement joins TRBV29-1 to TRBJ1-1, with D tentatively TRBD1 (6 bases). Trimming removed 3 bases at V and 6 bases at J, with 11 bases between. The CDR3 is 12 residues long. CDR1 and CDR2 (germline): SQVTM, ANQGSEA. For the CDR3, the DNA is TGCAGCGTTGACCGGGGGCTATCTGAAGCTTTCTTT. Residues: CSVDRGLSEAFF.

The gene calls are TRBV2 and TRBJ2-5; D is perhaps TRBD2 (5 bases). The CDR3 is made up of 14 amino acids. The V end was cut by 4 bases, the J end by 0 bases, with 9 bases between. The germline gives CDR1 SNHLY, CDR2 FYNNEI. The CDR3 DNA is TGTGCCAGCAGTGGGACTCTAAACCAAGAGACCCAGTACTTC. This translates into CASSGTLNQETQYF.

The rearrangement uses TRBV27 and TRBJ1-2; D gene ambiguous. Trimming took 0 bases from V and 6 from J, leaving 8 bases between them. CDR1 and CDR2 from the germline V gene are MNHEY and SMNVEV (reference sequence). CDR3 length: 13 amino acids. CDR3 DNA sequence: TGTGCCAGCAGTTTATCGAGTTGGGATGGCTACACCTTC. It translates to CASSLSSWDGYTF.

The rearrangement links TRBV7-6 to TRBJ1-2, with a weak D call TRBD1 (6 bases). Trimming removed 0 bases from V and 2 bases from J, with 19 bases in between. Germline V gene sequence: CDR1 SGHVS, CDR2 FNYEAQ. CDR3 size: 18 residues. CDR3 loop: CASSLAAGGAELNYGYTF. The CDR3 DNA reads as TGTGCCAGCAGCTTAGCGGCGGGGGGCGCTGAGTTAAACTATGGCTACACCTTC.

The chain has TRBV6-1 and TRBJ2-3; either TRBD1 or TRBD2 may supply D (5 bases each). Trimming pared 7 bases from V and 2 bases from J, leaving 16 bases between. Germline CDR1 and CDR2: MNHNS and SASEGT. The CDR3 runs to 15 residues. CDR3 residues: CASTQGAGYTDTQYF. CDR3 DNA: TGTGCCAGCACCCAAGGGGCGGGCTACACAGATACGCAGTATTTT.

This chain uses TRBV27 with TRBJ2-5, with 11 bases fitting TRBD2. This CDR3 spans 15 amino acids. V trimming: 5 bases; J trimming: 5 bases; junction bases outside the gene matches: 7. Germline V gene sequence: CDR1 MNHEY, CDR2 SMNVEV (reference sequence). The CDR3 nucleotides are TGTGCCAGCAGTATAATAGCGGGGGGGCAGGAGACCCAGTACTTC. Its translation is CASSIIAGGQETQYF.

V usage is TRBV9 and J usage is TRBJ2-3, with a tentative D call TRBD2 (5 bases). Trimming pared 0 bases from V and 6 bases from J, leaving 17 bases between. The CDR3 contains 16 residues. The germline V gene encodes CDR1 SGDLS and CDR2 YYNGEE. CDR3 coding DNA: TGTGCCAGCAGCGTAGTACCCAGCGGAGATAGGGATACGCAGTATTTT. It is translated as CASSVVPSGDRDTQYF. The variable domain in full, with the rest retrieved from reference TRBV9 and TRBJ2-3, is DSGVTQTPKHLITATGQRVTLRCSPRSGDLSVYWYQQSLDQGLQFLIQYYNGEERAKGNILERFSAQQFPDLHSELNLSSLELGDSALYFCASSVVPSGDRDTQYFGPGTRLTVL.

The chain recombines TRBV5-1 with TRBJ2-7; D perhaps matches TRBD2 (5 bases). The CDR3 runs to 14 residues. V was cut by 4 bases and J by 4 bases, with 15 bases left in between. CDR1 is SGHRS and CDR2 is YFSETQ in the germline V gene. The CDR3 sequence: CASSTAGVAYEQYF. CDR3 in DNA: TGCGCCAGCAGCACTGCCGGGGTTGCGTACGAGCAGTACTTC. Variable domain in full (rest from reference TRBV5-1 and TRBJ2-7): KAGVTQTPRYLIKTRGQQVTLSCSPISGHRSVSWYQQTPGQGLQFLFEYFSETQRNKGNFPGRFSGRQFSNSRSEMNVSTLELGDSALYLCASSTAGVAYEQYFGPGTRLTVT.

This sequence joins TRBV7-9 and TRBJ1-1; D might be TRBD1 (5 bases). CDR1 is SEHNR and CDR2 is FQNEAQ in the germline V gene (reference sequence). The CDR3 loop spans 13 amino acids. Deletions cut 5 bases from V and 1 base from J, with 8 bases between. In nucleotides, the CDR3 is TGTGCCAGCAGCGCTGGGACGAACACTGAAGCTTTCTTT. Translation gives CASSAGTNTEAFF.

DNA of the CDR3: TGTGCCAGCAGTGAAGGAGGGGGTTTCTACGAGCAGTACTTC. As protein: CASSEGGGFYEQYF. V and J are TRBV2 and TRBJ2-7; D is perhaps TRBD1 (6 bases). Looked up from germline, CDR1 is SNHLY and CDR2 is FYNNEI. The V end lost 1 base, the J end lost 3 bases, and 10 bases lay between the germline ends. The length of the CDR3 is 14 residues.

This chain uses TRBV4-1 with TRBJ2-3; D not resolved. The V and J ends lost 4 bases and 1 base respectively, with 15 bases between them. The CDR3 is 16 amino acids. Germline V gene lookup returns CDR1 MGHRA and CDR2 YSYEKL. The CDR3 reads CASSPRHTEGTDTQYF. The DNA of the CDR3 is TGCGCCAGCAGCCCCCGGCACACCGAAGGCACAGATACGCAGTATTTT.

J is TRBJ1-1 and V is TRBV29-1; no definite D call. Germline V gives CDR1 SQVTM, CDR2 ANQGSEA. The CDR3 extends over 12 amino acids. The V end lost 5 bases, the J end lost 5 bases, and 12 bases lay between the germline ends. This CDR3 reads CSVPGRGTEAFF. CDR3 bases: TGCAGCGTTCCCGGGCGTGGAACTGAAGCTTTCTTT.

The chain employs TRBV27 and TRBJ1-2; 7 bases line up with TRBD1. The CDR3 contains 14 residues. Germline assignment: CDR1 MNHEY and CDR2 SMNVEV (reference sequence). V trimming: 6 bases; J trimming: 5 bases; junction bases outside the gene matches: 9. The CDR3: CASRGTGVGYGYTF. Written as DNA, the CDR3 is TGTGCCAGCAGAGGAACAGGGGTTGGTTATGGCTACACCTTC.

The rearrangement links TRBV6-5 to TRBJ2-5, with a possible D match to TRBD1 (6 bases). There are 14 residues in the CDR3. The V end lost 2 bases, the J end lost 5 bases, and 12 bases lay between the germline ends. Germline-derived CDR1 and CDR2 are MNHEY and SVGAGI. CDR3 sequence (DNA): TGTGCCAGCAGTTACACAGGGTCGGGGGAGACCCAGTACTTC. This sequence encodes CASSYTGSGETQYF.

The chain uses TRBV6-2 or TRBV6-3 and TRBJ1-5, with D perhaps TRBD1 (6 bases). V was shortened by 6 bases and J by 3 bases, with 12 bases between the two germline ends. The germline CDR1 and CDR2 sequences are MNHEY and SVGEGT. The CDR3 is 14 amino acids. CDR3 amino acids: CASRKTGDNQPQHF. CDR3 coding DNA: TGTGCCAGCAGGAAGACAGGAGACAATCAGCCCCAGCATTTT.

V is TRBV13 and J is TRBJ1-2, with a possible D match to TRBD1 (6 bases). The ends were cut back, 4 bases at V and 3 bases at J, with 21 bases in the middle. Germline V gives CDR1 PRHDT, CDR2 FYEKMQ (reference sequence). This CDR3 contains 17 residues. The CDR3 bases are TGTGCCAGCAGCTCCTCGATCCGGGACAAAGAAGACTATGGCTACACCTTC. It encodes CASSSSIRDKEDYGYTF.

The genes are TRBV7-9 and TRBJ2-7; D not resolved. Germline V gene sequence: CDR1 SEHNR, CDR2 FQNEAQ (reference sequence). This CDR3 has 12 residues. V was cut by 2 bases and J by 2 bases, with 4 bases left in between. The CDR3 here is CASSLLPYEQYF. The CDR3 bases are TGTGCCAGCAGCTTACTCCCCTACGAGCAGTACTTC.

The chain employs TRBV29-1 and TRBJ2-6, with D possibly matching TRBD1 (5 bases). In germline, CDR1 is SQVTM, CDR2 ANQGSEA. The V end was cut by 6 bases, the J end by 0 bases, with 9 bases between. This CDR3 has 14 residues. CDR3 protein: CSVTGFSGANVLTF. CDR3 nucleotide sequence: TGCAGCGTAACAGGTTTCTCTGGGGCCAACGTCCTGACTTTC.

The chain recombines TRBV19 with TRBJ1-1; D is uncertain. The germline V and J ends were trimmed by 3 bases and 6 bases, with 14 bases remaining between them. Germline assignment: CDR1 LNHDA and CDR2 SQIVND (reference sequence). The CDR3 sequence is 14 residues long. CDR3 sequence: CASSMGHGGAEAFF. CDR3 bases: TGTGCCAGTAGTATGGGCCACGGAGGAGCTGAAGCTTTCTTT.

The chain combines TRBV29-1 with TRBJ2-7; 8 nucleotides line up with TRBD1. This CDR3 spans 14 amino acids. V gave up 4 bases and J gave up 1 base; unmatched junction bases: 6. Germline CDR1 is SQVTM and CDR2 is ANQGSEA. The CDR3 nucleotides read TGCAGCGTTGGACGACAGGGGAAGTCCTACGAGCAGTACTTC. This translates into CSVGRQGKSYEQYF.